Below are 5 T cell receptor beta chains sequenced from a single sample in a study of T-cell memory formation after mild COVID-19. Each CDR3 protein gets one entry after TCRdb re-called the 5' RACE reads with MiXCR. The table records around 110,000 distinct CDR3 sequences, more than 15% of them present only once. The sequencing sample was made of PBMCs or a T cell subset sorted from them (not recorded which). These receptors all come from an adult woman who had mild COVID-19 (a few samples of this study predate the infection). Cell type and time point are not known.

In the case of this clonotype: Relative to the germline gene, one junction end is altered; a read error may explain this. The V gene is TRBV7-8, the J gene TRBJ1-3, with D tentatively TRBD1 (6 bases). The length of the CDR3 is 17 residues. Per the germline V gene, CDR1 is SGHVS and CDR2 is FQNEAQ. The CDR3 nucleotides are TGTGCCAGCAGCTTAGCCCCCTCCCGGGGGGCTGGGAACACCATATATTTT. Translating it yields CASSLAPSRGAGNTIYF.

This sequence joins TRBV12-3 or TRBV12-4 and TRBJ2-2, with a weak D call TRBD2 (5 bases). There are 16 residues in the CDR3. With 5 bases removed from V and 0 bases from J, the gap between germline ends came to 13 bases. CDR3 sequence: CASSPETGSNTGELFF. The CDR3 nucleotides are TGTGCCAGCAGTCCGGAGACGGGGTCGAACACCGGGGAGCTGTTTTTT.

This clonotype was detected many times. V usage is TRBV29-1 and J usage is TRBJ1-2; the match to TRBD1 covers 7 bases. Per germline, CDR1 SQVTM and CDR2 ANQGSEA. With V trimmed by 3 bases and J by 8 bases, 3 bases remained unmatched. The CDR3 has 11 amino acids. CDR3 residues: CSVERDSGYTF. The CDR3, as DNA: TGCAGCGTTGAGAGGGACAGCGGCTACACCTTC. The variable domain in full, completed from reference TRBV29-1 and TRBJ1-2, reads SAVISQKPSRDICQRGTSLTIQCQVDSQVTMMFWYRQQPGQSLTLIATANQGSEATYESGFVIDKFPISRPNLTFSTLTVSNMSPEDSSIYLCSVERDSGYTFGSGTRLTVV.

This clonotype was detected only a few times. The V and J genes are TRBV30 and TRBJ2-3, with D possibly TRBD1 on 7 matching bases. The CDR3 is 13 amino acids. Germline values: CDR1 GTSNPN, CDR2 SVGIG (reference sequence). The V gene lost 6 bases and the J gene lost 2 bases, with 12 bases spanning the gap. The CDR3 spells CACAGQPTDTQYF. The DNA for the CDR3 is TGTGCCTGCGCGGGACAGCCCACAGATACGCAGTATTTT.

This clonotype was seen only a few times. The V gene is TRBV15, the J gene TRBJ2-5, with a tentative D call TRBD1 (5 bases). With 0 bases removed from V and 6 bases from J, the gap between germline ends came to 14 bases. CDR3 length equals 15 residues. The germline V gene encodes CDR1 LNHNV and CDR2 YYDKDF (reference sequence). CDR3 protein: CATSRDETASKTQYF. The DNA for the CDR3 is TGTGCCACCAGCAGAGATGAGACAGCGAGTAAGACCCAGTACTTC.